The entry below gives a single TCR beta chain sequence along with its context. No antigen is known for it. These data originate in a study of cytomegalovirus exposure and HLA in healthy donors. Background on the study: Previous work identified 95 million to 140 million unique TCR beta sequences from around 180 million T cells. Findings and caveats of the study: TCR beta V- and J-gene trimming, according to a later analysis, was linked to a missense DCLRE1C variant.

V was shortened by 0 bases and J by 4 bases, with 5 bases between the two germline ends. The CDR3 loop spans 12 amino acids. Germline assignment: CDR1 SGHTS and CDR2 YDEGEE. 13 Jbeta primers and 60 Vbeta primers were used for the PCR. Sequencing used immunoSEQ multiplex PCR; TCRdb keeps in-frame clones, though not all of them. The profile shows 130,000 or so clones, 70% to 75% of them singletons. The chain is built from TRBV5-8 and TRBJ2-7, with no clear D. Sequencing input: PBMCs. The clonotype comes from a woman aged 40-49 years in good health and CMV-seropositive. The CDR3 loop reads CASSLVRYEQYF. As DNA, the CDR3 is TGTGCCAGCAGCTTGGTGCGTTACGAGCAGTACTTC.